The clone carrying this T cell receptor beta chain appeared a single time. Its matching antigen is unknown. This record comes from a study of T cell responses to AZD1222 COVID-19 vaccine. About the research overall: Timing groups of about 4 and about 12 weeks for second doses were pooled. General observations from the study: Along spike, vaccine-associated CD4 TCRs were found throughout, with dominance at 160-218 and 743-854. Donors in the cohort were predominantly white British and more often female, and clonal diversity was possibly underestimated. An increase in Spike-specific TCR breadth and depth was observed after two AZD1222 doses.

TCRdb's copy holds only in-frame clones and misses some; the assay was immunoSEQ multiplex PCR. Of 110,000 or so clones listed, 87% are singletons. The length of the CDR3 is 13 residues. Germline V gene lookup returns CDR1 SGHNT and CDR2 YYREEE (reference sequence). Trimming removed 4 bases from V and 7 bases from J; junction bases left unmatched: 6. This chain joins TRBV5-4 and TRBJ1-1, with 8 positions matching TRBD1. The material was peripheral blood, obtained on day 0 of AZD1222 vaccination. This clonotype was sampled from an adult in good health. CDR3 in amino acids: CASSVDRVDEAFF. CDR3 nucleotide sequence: TGTGCCAGCAGCGTGGACAGGGTAGATGAAGCTTTCTTT.